The clone carrying this T cell receptor beta chain was detected once. Each TCR beta library was made by quantitative 5'-RACE that incorporated molecular barcodes. In TCRdb, the 5' RACE reads were re-called with MiXCR into one record per CDR3 protein. The sample shows about 220,000 distinct CDR3 sequences, 10% to 13% of them seen only once. This sample is part of a study of CD8 T cells in ankylosing spondylitis. The sequence was collected from a male donor with ankylosing spondylitis or in good health (not recorded which). Sequencing was performed on blood, either unsorted or a sorted T cell fraction (not recorded which).

The CDR3 spells CASSSPGSPGNTIYF. The CDR3 DNA is TGTGCCAGCAGCTCTCCCGGTAGCCCTGGAAACACCATATATTTT. The chain combines TRBV7-6 with TRBJ1-3; D gene unclear. The CDR3 has 15 residues. The V gene's germline CDR1 is SGHVS and CDR2 FNYEAQ. V lost 4 bases, J lost 2 bases, and 12 bases lay in between.